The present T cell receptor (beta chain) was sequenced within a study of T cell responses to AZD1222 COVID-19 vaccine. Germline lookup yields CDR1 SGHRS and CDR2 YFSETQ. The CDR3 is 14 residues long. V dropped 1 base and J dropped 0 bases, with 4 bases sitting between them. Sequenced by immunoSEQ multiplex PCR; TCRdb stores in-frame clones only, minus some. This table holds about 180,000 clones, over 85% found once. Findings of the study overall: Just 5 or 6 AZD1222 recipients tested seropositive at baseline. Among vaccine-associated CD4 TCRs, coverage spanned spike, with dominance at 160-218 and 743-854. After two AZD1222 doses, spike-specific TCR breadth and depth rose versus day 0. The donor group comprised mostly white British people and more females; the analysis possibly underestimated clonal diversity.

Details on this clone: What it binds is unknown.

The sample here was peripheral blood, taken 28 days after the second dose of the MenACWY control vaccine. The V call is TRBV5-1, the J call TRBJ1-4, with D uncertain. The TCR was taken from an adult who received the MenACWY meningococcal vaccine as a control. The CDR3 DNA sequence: TGCGCCAGCAGCTTGAGTACAACTAATGAAAAACTGTTTTTT. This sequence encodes CASSLSTTNEKLFF.